This TCR beta chain was obtained from a study of cytomegalovirus exposure and HLA in healthy donors. Findings and caveats of the study: Presence/absence analyses took donor sequencing depth as roughly uniform. Later, an analysis showed that TCR beta chains associated with HLA were more clonally expanded than others that were equally common.

V lost 2 bases and J 5 bases, leaving 16 bases between the germline ends. This CDR3 has 15 amino acids. As for this clone: Its antigen is as yet unknown.

60 Vbeta and 13 Jbeta primers were used in PCR. TCRdb keeps only in-frame clones here, not all; method: immunoSEQ multiplex PCR. The sample has roughly 140,000 clones, around 76% seen once; the top ten hold 3.5% to 5%. The genes are TRBV23-1 and TRBJ2-7; possibly TRBD2 for D (5 bases). Being an ORF, TRBV23-1 has a function that is uncertain. The source material was PBMCs. This clonotype originated in a man between 18 and 29 years old in good health and CMV-seronegative. The CDR3 DNA follows: TGCGCCAGCAGTCAACCGAGGGTAAGGGTCCACGAGCAGTACTTC. Protein sequence: CASSQPRVRVHEQYF.